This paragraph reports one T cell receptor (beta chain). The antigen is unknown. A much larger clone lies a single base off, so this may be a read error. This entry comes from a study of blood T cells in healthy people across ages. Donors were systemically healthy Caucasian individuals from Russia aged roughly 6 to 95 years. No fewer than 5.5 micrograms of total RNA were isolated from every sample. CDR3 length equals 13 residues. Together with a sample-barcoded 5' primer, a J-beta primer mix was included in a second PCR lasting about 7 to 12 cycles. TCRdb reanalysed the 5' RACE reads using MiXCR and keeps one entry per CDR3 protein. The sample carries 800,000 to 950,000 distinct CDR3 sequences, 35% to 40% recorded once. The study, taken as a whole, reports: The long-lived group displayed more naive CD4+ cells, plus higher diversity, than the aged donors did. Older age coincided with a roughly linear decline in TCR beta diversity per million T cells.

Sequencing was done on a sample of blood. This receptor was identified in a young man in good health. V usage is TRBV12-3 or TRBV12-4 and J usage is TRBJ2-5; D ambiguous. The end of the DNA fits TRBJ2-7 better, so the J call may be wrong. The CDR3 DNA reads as TGTGTCAGCAGTTCCCTGGCATACTACGAGCAGTACTTC. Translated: CVSSSLAYYEQYF.